Presented here are 22 T cell receptor beta chains from one specimen sequenced in a study of graft-versus-host responses after intestinal transplantation. The antigens for these receptors are not known. Profiled with immunoSEQ multiplex PCR; TCRdb holds only in-frame clones, not every one. The table has 90,000 to 150,000 clones, 85% to 95% seen once. The input for sequencing was unstimulated CD4+ T cells sorted from spleen or lymph node cells, taken before intestinal transplant. These receptor sequences come from a human donor who received an intestinal transplant.

V and J are TRBV30 and TRBJ2-2; a weak D match, TRBD2 (6 bases). The CDR3 is made up of 17 amino acids. Germline V gives CDR1 GTSNPN, CDR2 SVGIG (reference sequence). V was shortened by 0 bases and J by 3 bases, with 17 bases between the two germline ends. Written as DNA, the CDR3 is TGTGCCTGGAGTGTCTTCTGGGCGGGAAGAGACACCGGGGAGCTGTTTTTT. Protein product: CAWSVFWAGRDTGELFF.

The J gene is TRBJ1-6, the V gene TRBV27; a weak D match, TRBD1 (6 bases). V was trimmed by 5 bases and J by 11 bases, leaving 16 bases between them. CDR1 MNHEY and CDR2 SMNVEV come from the germline V gene (reference sequence). This CDR3 spans 14 amino acids. CDR3 protein: CASSMTGAQTPLHF. The CDR3 coding sequence is TGTGCCAGCAGTATGACAGGAGCGCAGACACCCCTCCACTTT.

This clone was counted a single time. The chain is built from TRBV27 and TRBJ2-7, with D perhaps being TRBD1 or TRBD2 (7 bases each). CDR1 is MNHEY and CDR2 is SMNVEV in the germline V gene (reference sequence). V shed 0 bases and J shed 7 bases, with 25 bases lying between them. This CDR3 spans 18 amino acids. The CDR3 DNA reads TGTGCCAGCAGTTTATCAAGGGGGCGGGCGGGAGTAGTGGGGGAGCAGTACTTC. Protein: CASSLSRGRAGVVGEQYF.

V is TRBV19 and J is TRBJ2-5; 11 bases are shared with TRBD2. The J segment lost 10 bases and the V segment lost 5 bases, leaving 6 bases of the junction unmatched. CDR3 size: 13 residues. The germline V gene has CDR1 LNHDA and CDR2 SQIVND (reference sequence). For the CDR3, the DNA is TGTGCCAGTAGTGATACTAGCGGGAGAATCCAGTACTTC. This codes for CASSDTSGRIQYF. Full variable domain (remainder filled in from reference TRBV19 and TRBJ2-5): DGGITQSPKYLFRKEGQNVTLSCEQNLNHDAMYWYRQDPGQGLRLIYYSQIVNDFQKGDIAEGYSVSREKKESFPLTVTSAQKNPTAFYLCASSDTSGRIQYFGPGTRLLVL.

In DNA form, the CDR3 reads TGTGCCAGCAGCCCAGCTAGCGGCTTTTCAGAGCAGTACTTC. As protein: CASSPASGFSEQYF. The V gene is TRBV5-6, the J gene TRBJ2-7; 7 positions match TRBD2. Germline CDR1 and CDR2: SGHDT and YYEEEE. The CDR3 runs 14 residues. Unmatched junction bases numbered 11, after V lost 4 bases and J lost 7 bases.

The gene calls are TRBV19 and TRBJ2-7, with 9 bases lining up with TRBD2. J was trimmed by 2 bases and V by 1 base; bases with no gene match: 3. CDR3 length: 15 residues. Germline loops: CDR1 LNHDA, CDR2 SQIVND (reference sequence). For the CDR3, the DNA is TGTGCCAGTAGTATAGGGGTAGCGGGGGCCTACGAGCAGTACTTC. It is translated as CASSIGVAGAYEQYF.

CDR3: CASKTSEGTDTQYF. CDR3 sequence (DNA): TGTGCCAGCAAAACTAGCGAAGGGACAGATACGCAGTATTTT. This chain connects TRBV6-5 to TRBJ2-3; 7 bases align to TRBD2. J lost 3 bases, V lost 7 bases, and 7 bases had no gene match. The germline gives CDR1 MNHEY, CDR2 SVGAGI. CDR3 length: 14 amino acids.

The chain combines TRBV19 with TRBJ2-7, with TRBD2 identical over 11 bases. The CDR3 is 13 amino acids. Germline V gene lookup returns CDR1 LNHDA and CDR2 SQIVND (reference sequence). Trimming cost V 9 bases and J 7 bases; bases outside gene matches: 8. CDR3 coding DNA: TGTGCCAGACCGCCAGGGACTAGCGGTGAGCAGTACTTC. Protein sequence: CARPPGTSGEQYF. The full variable domain, with the rest looked up from reference TRBV19 and TRBJ2-7, is DGGITQSPKYLFRKEGQNVTLSCEQNLNHDAMYWYRQDPGQGLRLIYYSQIVNDFQKGDIAEGYSVSREKKESFPLTVTSAQKNPTAFYLCARPPGTSGEQYFGPGTRLTVT.

A note on this clone: At one end, the junction sequence differs from germline, possibly due to a read error. In DNA, the CDR3 is TGTGCCAGCTCGCCACAGGACAGGGGCTACGAGCAGTACTTC. This gives the protein CASSPQDRGYEQYF. This chain connects TRBV18 to TRBJ2-7; 9 bases align to TRBD1. Germline loops: CDR1 KGHSH, CDR2 LQKENI. There are 14 residues in the CDR3.

The V call is TRBV5-5, the J call TRBJ2-7, with D perhaps TRBD2 (6 bases). CDR1 and CDR2 from the germline V gene are SGHKS and YYEKEE (reference sequence). The CDR3 has 15 residues. V lost 0 bases and J 2 bases, leaving 12 bases between the germline ends. CDR3 in amino acids: CASSLVGGPPYEQYF. The CDR3 DNA sequence: TGTGCCAGCAGCTTGGTCGGGGGACCACCCTACGAGCAGTACTTC.

V is TRBV15 and J is TRBJ2-2; no reliable D call. The CDR3 extends over 14 amino acids. Germline V gene data show CDR1 as LNHNV and CDR2 as YYDKDF (reference sequence). Trimming pared 0 bases from V and 6 bases from J, leaving 8 bases between. The CDR3 protein is CATSRDRASGELFF. Written as DNA, the CDR3 is TGTGCCACCAGCAGAGATCGGGCGTCCGGGGAGCTGTTTTTT.

The chain combines TRBV10-1 with TRBJ2-7; D possibly uses TRBD1 or TRBD2 (5 bases each). Trimming took 9 bases from V and 6 from J, leaving 18 bases between them. Germline lookup yields CDR1 WNHNN and CDR2 SYGVQD (reference sequence). The CDR3 has 13 residues. CDR3 sequence (DNA): TGCGCCAGTGCCCGGGACCGTGGGCTCGAGCAGTACTTC. Translated: CASARDRGLEQYF.

The chain is built from TRBV7-9 and TRBJ2-5; TRBD1 matches at 8 bases. This CDR3 contains 15 residues. CDR1 SEHNR and CDR2 FQNEAQ come from the germline V gene (reference sequence). With 5 bases clipped from V and 5 bases from J, the junction kept 10 bases outside the gene matches. CDR3 region: CASSKGQGAAETQYF. DNA for the CDR3: TGTGCCAGCAGCAAAGGGCAGGGGGCTGCGGAGACCCAGTACTTC.

The chain combines TRBV27 with TRBJ1-3; no definite D call. CDR3 size: 14 residues. Germline CDR1 is MNHEY and CDR2 is SMNVEV (reference sequence). Trimming cost V 0 bases and J 7 bases, with 10 bases left between them. The CDR3 protein is CASSLSGPWNTIYF. The CDR3 region has the DNA TGTGCCAGCAGTTTATCAGGTCCCTGGAACACCATATATTTT.

This clone has a single count. The chain couples TRBV28 to TRBJ2-1; no reliable D call. Per germline, CDR1 MDHEN and CDR2 SYDVKM. The length of the CDR3 is 14 residues. Trimming left V 6 bases short and J 4 bases short, with 13 bases between. The DNA for the CDR3 is TGTGCCAGCAGATTACCTGGCCCTTACAATGAGCAGTTCTTC. Amino acids: CASRLPGPYNEQFF.

Turning to this clone: Other DNA sequences in this sample translate to the same CDR3. The chain links TRBV6-5 to TRBJ2-2; D remains ambiguous. Germline-derived CDR1 and CDR2 are MNHEY and SVGAGI. V was shortened by 2 bases and J by 5 bases, with 3 bases between the two germline ends. There are 12 residues in the CDR3. The CDR3 is CASSYDTGELFF. CDR3 coding DNA: TGTGCCAGCAGTTACGATACCGGGGAGCTGTTTTTT.

V and J are TRBV19 and TRBJ2-1; TRBD2 matches at 10 bases. With V trimmed by 2 bases and J by 8 bases, 6 bases remained unmatched. Germline CDR1 is LNHDA and CDR2 is SQIVND (reference sequence). The CDR3 runs to 15 residues. The CDR3, as DNA: TGTGCCAGTAGTATATGGAGCGGGAGGGCCCATGAGCAGTTCTTC. Its protein product is CASSIWSGRAHEQFF.

DNA of the CDR3: TGTGCCAGCAGTTCTGCTATCGGACAGGGGGGGAACTATGGCTACACCTTC. Its protein product is CASSSAIGQGGNYGYTF. This sequence joins TRBV27 and TRBJ1-2; TRBD1 aligns across 10 bases. Germline V gene data show CDR1 as MNHEY and CDR2 as SMNVEV (reference sequence). The V segment lost 4 bases and the J segment 2 bases; nucleotides outside the gene matches: 10. The CDR3 covers 17 residues.

This chain joins TRBV16 and TRBJ1-5; no definite D call. There are 14 residues in the CDR3. Germline lookup yields CDR1 KGHSY and CDR2 FQNENV. V was pared by 0 bases and J by 5 bases, with 8 bases between. The DNA of the CDR3 is TGTGCCAGCAGCCAATCCGAGTTCTATCAGCCCCAGCATTTT. Its translation: CASSQSEFYQPQHF.

The chain employs TRBV18 and TRBJ1-4; weak D call: TRBD1 (5 bases). CDR3 length: 16 amino acids. Germline V gene lookup returns CDR1 KGHSH and CDR2 LQKENI. V lost 1 base and J 8 bases, leaving 17 bases between the germline ends. The CDR3 nucleotides read TGTGCCAGCTCACCACGGGAGTGGGGACCGAGGGAAAAACTGTTTTTT. Its protein is CASSPREWGPREKLFF.

This CDR3 reads CASSQGGGNEQFF. For the CDR3, the DNA is TGTGCCAGCAGTCAGGGGGGAGGCAATGAGCAGTTCTTC. V usage is TRBV28 and J usage is TRBJ2-1, with TRBD1 as a possible D gene (7 bases). The CDR3 contains 13 residues. Germline V gene sequence: CDR1 MDHEN, CDR2 SYDVKM. The V end was cut by 5 bases, the J end by 6 bases, with 11 bases between.

This chain links TRBV12-5 with TRBJ2-1; D might be TRBD2 (5 bases). Germline CDR1 is LGHNT and CDR2 is FRNRAP. There are 13 residues in the CDR3. V was shortened by 6 bases and J by 6 bases, with 12 bases between the two germline ends. Here the CDR3 reads CASGRGLFNEQFF. The CDR3, as DNA: TGTGCTAGTGGCCGAGGACTTTTCAATGAGCAGTTCTTC.